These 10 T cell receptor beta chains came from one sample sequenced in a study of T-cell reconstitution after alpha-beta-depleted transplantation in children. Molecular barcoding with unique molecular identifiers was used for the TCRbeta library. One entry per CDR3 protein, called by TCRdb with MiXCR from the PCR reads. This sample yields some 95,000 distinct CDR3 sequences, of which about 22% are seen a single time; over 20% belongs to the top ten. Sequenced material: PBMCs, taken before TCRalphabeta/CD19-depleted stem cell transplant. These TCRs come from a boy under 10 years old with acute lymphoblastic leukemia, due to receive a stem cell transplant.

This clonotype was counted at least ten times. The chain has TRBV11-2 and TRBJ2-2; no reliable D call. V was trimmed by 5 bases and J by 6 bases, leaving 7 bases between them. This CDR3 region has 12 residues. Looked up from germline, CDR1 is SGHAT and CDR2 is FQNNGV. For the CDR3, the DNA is TGTGCCAGCAGCCCCGTCCCCGGGGAGCTGTTTTTT. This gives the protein CASSPVPGELFF.

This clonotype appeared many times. This CDR3 is CASSGGYEQFF. CDR3 nucleotides: TGCGCCAGCAGCGGGGGTTATGAGCAGTTCTTC. J is TRBJ2-1 and V is TRBV5-1; D may correspond to TRBD1 or TRBD2 (5 bases each). The germline gives CDR1 SGHRS, CDR2 YFSETQ. The CDR3 has 11 amino acids. Trimming cost V 4 bases and J 8 bases, with 7 bases left between them.

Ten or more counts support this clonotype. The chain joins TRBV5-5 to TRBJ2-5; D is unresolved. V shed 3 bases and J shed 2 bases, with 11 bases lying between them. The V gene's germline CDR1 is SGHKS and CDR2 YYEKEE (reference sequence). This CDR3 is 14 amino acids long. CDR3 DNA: TGTGCCAGCAGCTCTGAGTGGGGTCAAGAGACCCAGTACTTC. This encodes CASSSEWGQETQYF. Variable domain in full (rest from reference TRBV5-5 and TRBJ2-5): DAGVTQSPTHLIKTRGQQVTLRCSPISGHKSVSWYQQVLGQGPQFIFQYYEKEERGRGNFPDRFSARQFPNYSSELNVNALLLGDSALYLCASSSEWGQETQYFGPGTRLLVL.

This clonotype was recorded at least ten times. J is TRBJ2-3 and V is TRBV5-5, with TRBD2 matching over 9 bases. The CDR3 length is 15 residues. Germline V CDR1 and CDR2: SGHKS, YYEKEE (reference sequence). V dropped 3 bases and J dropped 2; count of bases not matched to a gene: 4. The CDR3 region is CASSSTSGITDTQYF. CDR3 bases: TGTGCCAGCAGCTCGACTAGCGGCATCACAGATACGCAGTATTTT.

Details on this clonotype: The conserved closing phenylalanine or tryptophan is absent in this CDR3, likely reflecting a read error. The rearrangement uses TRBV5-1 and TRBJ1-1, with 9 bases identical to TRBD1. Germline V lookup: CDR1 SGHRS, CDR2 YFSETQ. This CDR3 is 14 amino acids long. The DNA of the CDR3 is TGCGCCAGCTCCTTTCAGGACAGGGGCACTGGAGCTTTCTAT. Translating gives CASSFQDRGTGAFY.

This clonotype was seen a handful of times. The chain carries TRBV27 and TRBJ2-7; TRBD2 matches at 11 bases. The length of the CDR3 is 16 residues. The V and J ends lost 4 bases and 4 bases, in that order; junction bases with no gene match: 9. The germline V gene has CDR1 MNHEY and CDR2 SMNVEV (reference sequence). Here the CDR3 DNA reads TGTGCCAGCAGTTCCCTAGCGGGGGGACCAGGATACGAGCAGTACTTC. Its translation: CASSSLAGGPGYEQYF.

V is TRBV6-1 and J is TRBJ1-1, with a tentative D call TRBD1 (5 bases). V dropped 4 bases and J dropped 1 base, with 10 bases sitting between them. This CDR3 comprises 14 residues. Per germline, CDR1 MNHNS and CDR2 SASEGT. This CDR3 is CASSATASNTEAFF. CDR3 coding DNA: TGTGCCAGCAGTGCGACAGCCTCGAACACTGAAGCTTTCTTT.

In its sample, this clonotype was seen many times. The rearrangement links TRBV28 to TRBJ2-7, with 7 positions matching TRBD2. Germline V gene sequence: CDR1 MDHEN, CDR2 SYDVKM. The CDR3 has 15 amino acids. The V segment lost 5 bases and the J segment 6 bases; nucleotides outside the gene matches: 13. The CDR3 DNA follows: TGTGCCAGCAGTGGAGGGGCTAGCGGAGACAGCGAGCAGTACTTC. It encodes CASSGGASGDSEQYF.

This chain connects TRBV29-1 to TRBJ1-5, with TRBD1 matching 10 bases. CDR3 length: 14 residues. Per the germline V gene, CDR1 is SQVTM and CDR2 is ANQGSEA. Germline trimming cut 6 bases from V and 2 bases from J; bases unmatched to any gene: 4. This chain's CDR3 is CSVAGTGGNQPQHF. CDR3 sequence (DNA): TGCAGCGTGGCCGGGACAGGGGGCAATCAGCCCCAGCATTTT.

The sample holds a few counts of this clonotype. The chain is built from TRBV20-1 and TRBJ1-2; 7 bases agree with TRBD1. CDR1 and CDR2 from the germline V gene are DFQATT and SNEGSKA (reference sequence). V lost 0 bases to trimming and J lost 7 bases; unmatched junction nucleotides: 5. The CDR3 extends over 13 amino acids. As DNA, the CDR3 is TGCAGTGCTAGAGAGAGGGGGCATACTGGCTACACCTTC. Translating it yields CSARERGHTGYTF.